This note documents a single T cell receptor beta chain sequence. Its recognized antigen is unknown. No per-base quality is available; no much larger clone lies one base away. The library was prepared using 5' RACE. Sequencing was performed on an Illumina HiSeq 2500. The second PCR ran for about 7 to 11 cycles and used a J-beta primer mix along with a sample-barcoded 5' primer. Each TCR beta cDNA molecule received a unique molecular identifier from a template-switch 5' adaptor carrying 12 random nucleotides. Each sample yielded at least 2.5 million CDR3-containing paired-end reads. The Mint cDNA synthesis kit, primed by a TRBC-specific oligonucleotide, was used to synthesize first-strand cDNA from all RNA. After uracil-DNA glycosylase treatment, a first 18-cycle PCR used universal primers M1SS and BC2_uni_R on all cDNA. The published analysis was carried out like this. For normalization, 1 million high-quality reads, each with a distinct molecular identifier, were randomly selected from each sample. Reads sharing molecular identifiers were discarded rather than binned into consensus sequences. MiTCR, set to a Q25 quality threshold and the strictest error-elimination algorithm, was used for CDR3 identification, clonotype clustering and error correction. A nonparametric unseen species model with Euler transformation was used to estimate a lower bound on total TCR beta diversity. Clones were called with MiXCR by TCRdb after fastp trimmed the public reads at Q25, and only in-frame beta chains were retained. Records with the same CDR3 protein are collapsed into one entry carrying the most frequent genes and DNA. For this entry, the V and J calls and clone size follow TCRdb and not the study's own pipeline. Within this sample are 1.6 million or so distinct CDR3 sequences, with 30% to 35% of them counted one time only. In total, the top ten clones hold roughly 10% of the sample.

This entry belongs to a study of blood T cells in healthy people across ages (dated by TCRdb to 2015 to 2017). A note on the overall study: Template switching captured roughly one uniquely barcoded TCR beta cDNA molecule per two T cells in model experiments. The donors were divided into four age groups: young (average around 16 years), middle-aged (almost 40), aged (under 70) and long-lived (roughly 82). Using deep sequencing normalized with unique cDNA molecular identifiers, the study measured how TCR beta repertoire diversity changes with age. To avoid experimental bias, donors of different ages were spread randomly across the sequencing lanes. Two additional independent replicas of 1 million unique cDNA reads from the same blood draw were analyzed for two donors (one aged 18 to 30 and one aged 80 or older). Findings and caveats that apply to the study as a whole: Observed TCR beta diversity per million T cells fell roughly linearly with age, and a significant reduction was already apparent by age roughly 40. There was a strong correlation between observed TCR beta diversity and the percentage of naive T cells measured by flow cytometry. Total diversity estimates from one million sequenced T cells were considered lower bounds and underestimates. Donor CMV infection status was unknown, potentially confounding age-related changes in expanded clonotypes. Since profiling was done on bulk unsorted PBMCs, naive and antigen-experienced compartments could not be conclusively compared. Compared with the aged group, the long-lived group had more naive CD4+ T cells, fewer expanded clones and increased TCR diversity, a pattern suggesting age selection.

The donors were roughly 38 Caucasian individuals from Russia, aged roughly 6 to 100 years, who were systemically healthy. Each donor gave about 9.8 milliliters of peripheral blood, drawn into EDTA-treated Vacutainer tubes. Ficoll-Paque density-gradient centrifugation was used to isolate PBMCs, with at least 7 million obtained per sample. Total RNA was extracted from PBMCs with Trizol reagent, with at least 5 micrograms obtained per sample. For every donor, flow cytometry on a PBMC aliquot measured the percentage of naive CD45RAhigh/CD27high T cells. Spanning cysteine to phenylalanine, the CDR3 consists of 12 amino acids. Only CDR3 DNA is held: 36 bases, read in frame from base 1. CDR1 and CDR2 are read off the germline V gene as SQVTM and ANQGSEA.

The source is a woman younger than 45 in good health. The V and J segments used are TRBV29-1 and TRBJ2-5; TRBD1 is possibly the D segment (6 matching bases). Near its end, the DNA agrees better with TRBJ2-7, so the J call may be wrong. Sequencing was performed on blood. The nucleotide sequence is given as TGCAGCGTTGTACAGGGAGTCCGCGAGCAGTACTTC. This sequence encodes CSVVQGVREQYF.